What follows are 7 T cell receptor beta chains derived from one specimen sequenced in a study of cytomegalovirus exposure and HLA in healthy donors. Researchers ran the PCR with 60 Vbeta and 13 Jbeta primers. The repertoire was sequenced with immunoSEQ multiplex PCR; TCRdb's copy has only in-frame clones and lacks some. The sample holds roughly 110,000 clones; 65% to 75% are singletons and the top ten take about 4.9%. The specimen sequenced was PBMCs. The receptors were gathered from a man under 40 in good health and CMV-seropositive.

This sequence joins TRBV7-8 and TRBJ2-7; D gene uncertain. The V gene's germline CDR1 is SGHVS and CDR2 FQNEAQ. The V end was cut by 1 base, the J end by 3 bases, with 4 bases between. The CDR3 length is 12 residues. The CDR3 DNA sequence: TGTGCCAGCAGCTTAGAGAGCTACGAGCAGTACTTC. Translation gives CASSLESYEQYF.

V and J are TRBV2 and TRBJ2-7, with TRBD2 identical over 7 bases. CDR1 and CDR2 from the germline V gene are SNHLY and FYNNEI. This CDR3 has 12 residues. Trimming at V came to 6 bases and at J to 5 bases, leaving 4 bases not matched to a gene. CDR3 nucleotide sequence: TGTGCCAGCAGCGTTACTAGCGACGAGCAGTACTTC. Its protein product is CASSVTSDEQYF. Full variable domain (remainder filled in from reference TRBV2 and TRBJ2-7): EPEVTQTPSHQVTQMGQEVILRCVPISNHLYFYWYRQILGQKVEFLVSFYNNEISEKSEIFDDQFSVERPDGSNFTLKIRSTKLEDSAMYFCASSVTSDEQYFGPGTRLTVT.

This clone was counted only a few times. This sequence joins TRBV5-1 and TRBJ2-3, with D possibly being TRBD1 (5 bases). The germline CDR1 and CDR2 sequences are SGHRS and YFSETQ. The CDR3 totals 12 residues. Between the trimmed V and J ends, which lost 4 bases and 6 bases, there was a span of 9 bases. This CDR3 reads CASSVQGDTQYF. The CDR3 DNA reads as TGCGCCAGCAGCGTCCAGGGCGATACGCAGTATTTT. The full variable domain, in which reference TRBV5-1 and TRBJ2-3 provide the parts outside the CDR3, is KAGVTQTPRYLIKTRGQQVTLSCSPISGHRSVSWYQQTPGQGLQFLFEYFSETQRNKGNFPGRFSGRQFSNSRSEMNVSTLELGDSALYLCASSVQGDTQYFGPGTRLTVL.

This chain uses TRBV10-3 with TRBJ2-3; D possibly corresponds to TRBD1 (6 bases). Germline values: CDR1 ENHRY, CDR2 SYGVKD. V was clipped by 6 bases and J by 0 bases, with 13 bases between them. The CDR3 extends over 15 amino acids. In nucleotides, the CDR3 is TGTGCCATCAGGGGGGCAGCCTCTAGCACAGATACGCAGTATTTT. The encoded protein is CAIRGAASSTDTQYF.

The chain recombines TRBV5-1 with TRBJ1-6; a weak D match, TRBD1 (6 bases). Per germline, CDR1 SGHRS and CDR2 YFSETQ. V shed 0 bases and J shed 7 bases, with 14 bases lying between them. The CDR3 consists of 16 residues. The DNA of the CDR3 is TGCGCCAGCAGCTTGGTGGGGGCTTTGACGAATTCACCCCTCCACTTT. Translated, it gives CASSLVGALTNSPLHF.

CDR3 loop: CASSLVASGGVETQYF. As DNA, the CDR3 is TGTGCCAGCAGCTTAGTTGCTAGCGGGGGAGTGGAGACCCAGTACTTC. The chain links TRBV11-2 to TRBJ2-5; 10 bases are shared with TRBD2. This CDR3 is 16 amino acids long. Trimming took 1 base from V and 5 from J; bases not matched to a gene: 7. Germline V CDR1 and CDR2: SGHAT, FQNNGV.

The J gene is TRBJ1-2, the V gene TRBV7-9; TRBD1 aligns across 7 bases. V was pared by 6 bases and J by 2 bases, with 9 bases of the junction left unmatched. The germline CDR1 and CDR2 sequences are SEHNR and FQNEAQ (reference sequence). There are 15 residues in the CDR3. The CDR3, as DNA: TGTGCCAGCAGTGGGGGACAGCATCGGAACTATGGCTACACCTTC. It translates to CASSGGQHRNYGYTF.